What follows describes a single T cell receptor beta chain. This sample was taken from a study of T cells expressing NK-cell markers. TCRdb re-analyzed the 5' RACE reads; it lists each CDR3 protein once, without DNA. This listing includes around 550,000 distinct CDR3 sequences. The receptor was isolated from a young man in good health. The sequencing input was blood T cells: a sorted CD56 or NKG2C T cell subset, CD4+ or CD8+ T cells, or bulk PBMC T cells (not recorded which).

CDR3 protein: CASSQDRGANQPQHF. The chain recombines TRBV5-6 with TRBJ1-5; TCRdb reports TRBD1, a call that lacks DNA to check it against. The CDR3 runs 15 residues. Germline V gene sequence: CDR1 SGHDT, CDR2 YYEEEE.